The clone carrying this TCR beta chain appeared a few times. This entry is derived from a study of blood T cell repertoires in COVID-19. Overall study context: T cells, B-cell-depleted T cells, or PBMCs provided the cDNA or gDNA that served as material.

Cohort placement rested on clinical history that participants reported themselves. Donors in Cohort 3 who had recovered were those with two negative PCRs, healthcare professional clearance, or resolution of their symptoms. The CDR3 is made up of 13 amino acids. The V and J ends lost 7 bases and 6 bases, in that order; junction bases with no gene match: 9. The germline gives CDR1 GTSNPN, CDR2 SVGIG (reference sequence). Measured with immunoSEQ multiplex PCR; TCRdb has only the in-frame clones, and not every one. The table has about 250,000 clones, 88% seen once. The chain employs TRBV30 and TRBJ1-5, with 7 bases aligning to TRBD1. Sequencing input: PBMCs or T cells enriched from blood (not recorded which). This clonotype originated in a woman aged 45-65 years who had recovered from COVID-19. The chain's CDR3 is CASNRGLGQPQHF. The CDR3 coding sequence is TGTGCCTCTAACAGGGGCTTAGGTCAGCCCCAGCATTTT.